A selection of T cell receptor beta chains follows, all from one sample in a study of blood T cell repertoires in COVID-19. Sequenced by immunoSEQ multiplex PCR; TCRdb stores in-frame clones only, minus some. The sample lists fewer than 70,000 clones, 65% to 85% occurring once. Sequenced: peripheral blood. These TCRs come from a man in his fifties or sixties with acute or convalescent COVID-19. CDR3s include the opening cysteine and the closing phenylalanine or tryptophan. Each record gives: J gene, clone size, D gene, V gene, CDR3 DNA, CDR3 protein. The D gene is left open where the match is weak. Expanded clones get a size class; other rows say once, few or many, or leave the size out.

j_call: TRBJ1-2; clone_size: -; d_call: TRBD1; v_call: TRBV6-1; cdr3_nt: TGTGCCAGCAGTGATTCCCGACAGGGGGCCCTCAATACCTTC; cdr3_aa: CASSDSRQGALNTF
j_call: TRBJ2-1; clone_size: -; d_call: -; v_call: TRBV20-1; cdr3_nt: TGCAGTGCTGGGACACCCAATGAGCAGTTCTTC; cdr3_aa: CSAGTPNEQFF
j_call: TRBJ2-3; clone_size: once; d_call: TRBD2; v_call: TRBV6-1; cdr3_nt: TGTGCCAGCAGTGACAGCGGGGGGGACGCAGATACGCAGTATTTT; cdr3_aa: CASSDSGGDADTQYF
j_call: TRBJ2-3; clone_size: -; d_call: TRBD2; v_call: TRBV7-2; cdr3_nt: TGTGCCAGCAGCGTCAGTAGCGGGGGTGCTGGTACGCAGTATTTT; cdr3_aa: CASSVSSGGAGTQYF
j_call: TRBJ2-3; clone_size: few; d_call: -; v_call: TRBV15; cdr3_nt: TGTGCCACCAGCATCGGGGGAGGAACAGATACGCAGTATTTT; cdr3_aa: CATSIGGGTDTQYF
j_call: TRBJ2-1; clone_size: -; d_call: TRBD2; v_call: TRBV2; cdr3_nt: TGTGCCAGCAGTGAAGAGCGGGGCGAGCAGTTCTTC; cdr3_aa: CASSEERGEQFF
j_call: TRBJ2-1; clone_size: -; d_call: -; v_call: TRBV27; cdr3_nt: TGTGCCAGCAGTCCCCACAACGGGAATGAGCAGTTCTTC; cdr3_aa: CASSPHNGNEQFF
j_call: TRBJ1-6; clone_size: -; d_call: -; v_call: TRBV18; cdr3_nt: TGTGCCAGCTCACCTACAGGGAATTTAAATTCACCCCTCCACTTT; cdr3_aa: CASSPTGNLNSPLHF
j_call: TRBJ1-4; clone_size: -; d_call: -; v_call: TRBV7-9; cdr3_nt: TGTGCCAGCAGCTTAGAGACGGGAAAACTGTTTTTT; cdr3_aa: CASSLETGKLFF
j_call: TRBJ1-5; clone_size: -; d_call: -; v_call: TRBV21-1; cdr3_nt: TGTGCCAGCAGTCGTCCCATTCGGGACAGGGTTTATGTCGATCAGCCCCAGCATTTT; cdr3_aa: CASSRPIRDRVYVDQPQHF
j_call: TRBJ2-5; clone_size: -; d_call: TRBD2; v_call: TRBV7-9; cdr3_nt: TGTGCCAGCAGCCACCCGGTGGGGGGGCAAGAGACCCAGTACTTC; cdr3_aa: CASSHPVGGQETQYF
j_call: TRBJ2-7; clone_size: few; d_call: -; v_call: TRBV5-4; cdr3_nt: TGTGCCAGCAGCTTGGCCCGGGGAACCTACGAGCAGTACTTC; cdr3_aa: CASSLARGTYEQYF
j_call: TRBJ2-2; clone_size: -; d_call: -; v_call: TRBV29-1; cdr3_nt: TGCAGCGCCAGTAAGACCGGGGAGCTGTTTTTT; cdr3_aa: CSASKTGELFF
j_call: TRBJ2-3; clone_size: once; d_call: TRBD2; v_call: TRBV5-1; cdr3_nt: TGCGCCAGCAGCTTATCTAGCGGGGGGGCTACAGATACGCAGTATTTT; cdr3_aa: CASSLSSGGATDTQYF
j_call: TRBJ2-5; clone_size: -; d_call: -; v_call: TRBV7-9; cdr3_nt: TGTGCCAGCAGCTTGAGTGATCAGACCCAGTACTTC; cdr3_aa: CASSLSDQTQYF
j_call: TRBJ2-3; clone_size: -; d_call: TRBD1; v_call: TRBV19; cdr3_nt: TGTGCCAGTAGTACAGGGGGTCACACAGATACGCAGTATTTT; cdr3_aa: CASSTGGHTDTQYF
j_call: TRBJ2-3; clone_size: -; d_call: TRBD1; v_call: TRBV18; cdr3_nt: TGTGCCAGCTCACCACCGGTCGGGACAGGGGCAGATACGCAGTATTTT; cdr3_aa: CASSPPVGTGADTQYF
j_call: TRBJ2-2; clone_size: -; d_call: TRBD1; v_call: TRBV6-5; cdr3_nt: TGTGCCAGCAGGCGACAGGGTCTTGACGGGGAGCTGTTTTTT; cdr3_aa: CASRRQGLDGELFF
j_call: TRBJ2-7; clone_size: -; d_call: -; v_call: TRBV6-6; cdr3_nt: TGTGCCAGCAGTAAGGAGGGCCCCTACGAGCAGTACTTC; cdr3_aa: CASSKEGPYEQYF
j_call: TRBJ2-3; clone_size: -; d_call: TRBD2; v_call: TRBV4-1; cdr3_nt: TGCGCCAGCAGCCTTGCCGGGACTAGAGGTTTAGGTACGCAGTATTTT; cdr3_aa: CASSLAGTRGLGTQYF
j_call: TRBJ2-1; clone_size: -; d_call: TRBD1; v_call: TRBV27; cdr3_nt: TGCGCCAGCGAGGGGGCAGGGGCTTTAGGCAATGAGCAGTTCTTC; cdr3_aa: CASEGAGALGNEQFF
j_call: TRBJ2-2; clone_size: -; d_call: TRBD2; v_call: TRBV9; cdr3_nt: TGTGCCAGCAGCGTAGCCCAGCGGGGAAATGGCGGGGAGCTGTTTTTT; cdr3_aa: CASSVAQRGNGGELFF
j_call: TRBJ2-1; clone_size: -; d_call: -; v_call: TRBV11-2; cdr3_nt: TGTGCCAGCAGCTTAAACCCGACTAGTTATGAGCAGTTCTTC; cdr3_aa: CASSLNPTSYEQFF
j_call: TRBJ2-2; clone_size: -; d_call: -; v_call: TRBV5-4; cdr3_nt: TGTGCCAGCAGCTTGGCCTCCCCCGGCGGGGAGCTGTTTTTT; cdr3_aa: CASSLASPGGELFF
j_call: TRBJ2-1; clone_size: -; d_call: TRBD2; v_call: TRBV5-4; cdr3_nt: TGTGCCAGCAGCTCTGACCCCGGGACTAGCGGGGCCGAACAGTTCTTC; cdr3_aa: CASSSDPGTSGAEQFF
j_call: TRBJ1-5; clone_size: once; d_call: TRBD1; v_call: TRBV5-4; cdr3_nt: TGTGCCAGCAGCTTGGGGGACAGGGAGGATCAGCCCCAGCATTTT; cdr3_aa: CASSLGDREDQPQHF
j_call: TRBJ1-4; clone_size: once; d_call: -; v_call: TRBV28; cdr3_nt: TGTGCCAGCAGACCCGGACAGAATGAAAAACTGTTTTTT; cdr3_aa: CASRPGQNEKLFF
j_call: TRBJ1-3; clone_size: -; d_call: -; v_call: TRBV20-1; cdr3_nt: TGCAGTGCTAGTCTGGCGGTCGGCTCTGGAAACACCATATATTTT; cdr3_aa: CSASLAVGSGNTIYF
j_call: TRBJ1-1; clone_size: -; d_call: TRBD1; v_call: TRBV18; cdr3_nt: TGTGCCAGCTCGGCAGGACAGGGAGACACTGAAGCTTTCTTT; cdr3_aa: CASSAGQGDTEAFF
j_call: TRBJ1-4; clone_size: -; d_call: -; v_call: TRBV12-3/TRBV12-4; cdr3_nt: TGTGCCAGCAGTTTAACCGGGGTAGGAAAACTGTTTTTT; cdr3_aa: CASSLTGVGKLFF
j_call: TRBJ2-6; clone_size: -; d_call: TRBD2; v_call: TRBV9; cdr3_nt: TGTGCCAGCAGCCCCGCGGGGGGGTCCTCTGGGGCCAACGTCCTGACTTTC; cdr3_aa: CASSPAGGSSGANVLTF